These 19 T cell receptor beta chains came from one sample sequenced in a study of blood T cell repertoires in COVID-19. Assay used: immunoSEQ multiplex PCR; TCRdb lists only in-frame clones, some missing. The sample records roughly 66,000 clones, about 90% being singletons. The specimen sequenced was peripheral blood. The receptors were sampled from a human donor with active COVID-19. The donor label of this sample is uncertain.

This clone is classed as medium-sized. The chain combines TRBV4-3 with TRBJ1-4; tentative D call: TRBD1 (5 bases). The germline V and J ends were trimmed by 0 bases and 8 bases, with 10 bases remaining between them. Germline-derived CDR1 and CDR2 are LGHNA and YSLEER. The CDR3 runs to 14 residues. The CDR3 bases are TGCGCCAGCAGCCAAGATCGGGGGTTGGAAAAACTGTTTTTT. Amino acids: CASSQDRGLEKLFF.

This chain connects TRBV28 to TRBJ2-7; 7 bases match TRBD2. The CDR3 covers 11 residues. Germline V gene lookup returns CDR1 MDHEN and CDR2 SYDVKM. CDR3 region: CVSSGSYEQYF. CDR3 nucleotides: TGTGTCTCTAGCGGCTCCTACGAGCAGTACTTC.

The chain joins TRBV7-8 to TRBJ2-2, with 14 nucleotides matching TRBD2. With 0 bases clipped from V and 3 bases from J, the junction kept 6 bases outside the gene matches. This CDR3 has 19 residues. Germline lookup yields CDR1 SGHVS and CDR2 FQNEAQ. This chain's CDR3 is CASSLAGGTSGSYTGELFF. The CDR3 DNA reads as TGTGCCAGCAGCTTAGCCGGAGGGACTAGCGGGAGTTACACCGGGGAGCTGTTTTTT.

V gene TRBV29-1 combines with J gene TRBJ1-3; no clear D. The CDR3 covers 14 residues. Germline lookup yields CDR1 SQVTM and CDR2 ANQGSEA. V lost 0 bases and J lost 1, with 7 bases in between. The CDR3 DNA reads TGCAGCGTTGAAGACGCGCTTTCTGGAAACACCATATATTTT. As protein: CSVEDALSGNTIYF.

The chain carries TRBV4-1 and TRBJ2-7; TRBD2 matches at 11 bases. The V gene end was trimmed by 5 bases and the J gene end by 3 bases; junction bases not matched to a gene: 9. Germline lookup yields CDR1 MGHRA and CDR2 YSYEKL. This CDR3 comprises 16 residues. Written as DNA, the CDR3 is TGCGCCAGCAGCTATGAGGGGCTAGCGGGGGGCTACGAGCAGTACTTC. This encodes CASSYEGLAGGYEQYF.

CDR3 nucleotide sequence: TGTGCCAGCAGCTTAAGTTTCGGGGAGACCCAGTACTTC. Translated: CASSLSFGETQYF. This chain links TRBV7-3 with TRBJ2-5; D is undetermined. CDR1 SGHTA and CDR2 FQGTGA come from the germline V gene. V dropped 1 base and J dropped 5 bases, with 8 bases sitting between them. The CDR3 is 13 residues long.

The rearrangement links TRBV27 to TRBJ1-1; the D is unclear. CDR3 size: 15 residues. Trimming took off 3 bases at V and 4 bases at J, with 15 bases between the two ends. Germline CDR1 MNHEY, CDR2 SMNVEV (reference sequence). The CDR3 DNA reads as TGTGCCAGCAGTTTCGATACCCCTCGGGGCACTGAAGCTTTCTTT. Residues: CASSFDTPRGTEAFF.

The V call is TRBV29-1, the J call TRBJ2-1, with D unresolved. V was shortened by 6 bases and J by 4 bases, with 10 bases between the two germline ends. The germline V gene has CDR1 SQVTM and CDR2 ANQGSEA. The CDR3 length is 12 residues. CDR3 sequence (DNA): TGCAGCGTAAATCTCAGGTACAATGAGCAGTTCTTC. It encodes CSVNLRYNEQFF.

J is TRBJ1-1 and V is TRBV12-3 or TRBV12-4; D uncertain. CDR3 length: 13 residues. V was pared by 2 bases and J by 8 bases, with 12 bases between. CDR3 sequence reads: CASSLLSALEAFF. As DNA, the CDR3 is TGTGCCAGCAGTTTATTATCCGCGTTGGAAGCTTTCTTT.

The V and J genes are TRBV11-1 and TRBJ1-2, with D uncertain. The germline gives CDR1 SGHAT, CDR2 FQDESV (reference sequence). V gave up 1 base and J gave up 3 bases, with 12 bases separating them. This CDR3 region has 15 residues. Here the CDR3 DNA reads TGTGCCAGCAGCTTAGAGGCGCGGGCCGACTATGGCTACACCTTC. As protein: CASSLEARADYGYTF.

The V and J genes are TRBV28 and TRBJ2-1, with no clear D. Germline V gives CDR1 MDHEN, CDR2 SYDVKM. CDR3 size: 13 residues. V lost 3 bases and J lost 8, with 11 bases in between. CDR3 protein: CASSFPSPDEQFF. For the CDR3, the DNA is TGTGCCAGCAGTTTCCCCTCCCCCGATGAGCAGTTCTTC.

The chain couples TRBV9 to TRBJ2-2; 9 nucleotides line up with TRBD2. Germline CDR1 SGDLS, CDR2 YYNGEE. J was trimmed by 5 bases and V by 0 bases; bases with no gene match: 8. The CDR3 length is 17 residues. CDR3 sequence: CASSVGGLAGQTGELFF. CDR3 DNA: TGTGCCAGCAGCGTAGGGGGGCTAGCGGGACAAACCGGGGAGCTGTTTTTT.

CDR3 sequence: CASSSMHAGGGASTGELFF. CDR3 DNA: TGTGCCAGCAGCTCTATGCACGCGGGTGGGGGCGCGTCAACCGGGGAGCTGTTTTTT. V and J are TRBV7-9 and TRBJ2-2; TRBD1 might be the D (6 bases). Trimming cost V 4 bases and J 5 bases, with 26 bases left between them. Germline V lookup: CDR1 SEHNR, CDR2 FQNEAQ (reference sequence). There are 19 residues in the CDR3.

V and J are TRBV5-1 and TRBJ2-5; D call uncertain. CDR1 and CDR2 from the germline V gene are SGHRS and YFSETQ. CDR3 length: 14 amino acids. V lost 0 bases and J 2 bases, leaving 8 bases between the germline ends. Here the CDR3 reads CASSLVGQQETQYF. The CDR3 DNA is TGCGCCAGCAGCTTGGTTGGCCAACAAGAGACCCAGTACTTC.

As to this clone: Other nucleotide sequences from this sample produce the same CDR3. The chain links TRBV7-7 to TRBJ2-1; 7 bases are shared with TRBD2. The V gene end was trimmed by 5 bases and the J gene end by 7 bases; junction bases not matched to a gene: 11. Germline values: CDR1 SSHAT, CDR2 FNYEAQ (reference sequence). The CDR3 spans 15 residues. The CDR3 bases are TGTGCCAGCAGCCTATCAGCGGGATCGGGTAATGAGCAGTTCTTC. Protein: CASSLSAGSGNEQFF. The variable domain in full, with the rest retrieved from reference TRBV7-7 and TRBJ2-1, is GAGVSQSPRYKVTKRGQDVTLRCDPISSHATLYWYQQALGQGPEFLTYFNYEAQPDKSGLPSDRFSAERPEGSISTLTIQRTEQRDSAMYRCASSLSAGSGNEQFFGPGTRLTVL.

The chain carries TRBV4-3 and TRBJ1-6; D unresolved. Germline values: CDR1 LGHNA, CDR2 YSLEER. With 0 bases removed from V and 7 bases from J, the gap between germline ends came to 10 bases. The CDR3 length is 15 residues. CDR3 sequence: CASSQDVAVNSPLHF. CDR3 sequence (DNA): TGCGCCAGCAGCCAAGATGTCGCGGTAAATTCACCCCTCCACTTT.

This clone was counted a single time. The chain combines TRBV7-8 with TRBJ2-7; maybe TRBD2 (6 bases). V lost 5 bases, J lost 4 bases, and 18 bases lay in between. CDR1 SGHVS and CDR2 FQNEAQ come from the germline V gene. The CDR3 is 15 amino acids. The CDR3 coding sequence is TGTGCCAGCAGCCGGGTGGTAGCCGGGGGTTACGAGCAGTACTTC. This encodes CASSRVVAGGYEQYF.

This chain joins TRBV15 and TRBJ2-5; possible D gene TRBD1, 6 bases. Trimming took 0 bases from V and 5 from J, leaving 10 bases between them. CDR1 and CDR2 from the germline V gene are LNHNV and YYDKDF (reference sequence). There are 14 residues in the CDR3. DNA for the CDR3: TGTGCCACCAGCAGAGAACAGGGAGTTGAGACCCAGTACTTC. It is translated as CATSREQGVETQYF.

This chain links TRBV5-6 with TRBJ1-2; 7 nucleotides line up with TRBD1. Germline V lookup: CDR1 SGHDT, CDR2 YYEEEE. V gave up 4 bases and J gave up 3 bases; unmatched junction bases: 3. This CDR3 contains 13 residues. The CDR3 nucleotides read TGTGCCAGCAGCCGAGACAGGGACTATGGCTACACCTTC. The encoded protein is CASSRDRDYGYTF. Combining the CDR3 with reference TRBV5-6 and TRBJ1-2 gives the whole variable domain DAGVTQSPTHLIKTRGQQVTLRCSPKSGHDTVSWYQQALGQGPQFIFQYYEEEERQRGNFPDRFSGHQFPNYSSELNVNALLLGDSALYLCASSRDRDYGYTFGSGTRLTVV.